The 14 T cell receptor beta chains presented below share a single source sample, sequenced in a study of cytomegalovirus exposure and HLA in healthy donors. The PCR employed 60 Vbeta primers together with 13 Jbeta primers. Profiling relied on immunoSEQ multiplex PCR, and the TCRdb table lists in-frame clones only, not all of them. The sample carries 150,000 to 200,000 clones, around 87% recorded once. Sequencing input: PBMCs. The source is a woman between 18 and 29 years old in good health and CMV-seronegative.

The chain recombines TRBV19 with TRBJ1-1, with D perhaps TRBD1 (5 bases). Trimming shortened V by 5 bases and J by 2 bases, and 12 bases separated the two germline ends. CDR3 length: 14 residues. Germline values: CDR1 LNHDA, CDR2 SQIVND (reference sequence). The CDR3 DNA reads TGTGCCAGTAGTCTCGACAGAACTAACACTGAAGCTTTCTTT. Amino acids: CASSLDRTNTEAFF.

This sequence joins TRBV5-6 and TRBJ1-1, with unresolved D. This CDR3 has 14 amino acids. CDR1 is SGHDT and CDR2 is YYEEEE in the germline V gene. V was cut by 4 bases and J by 1 base, with 11 bases left in between. The CDR3 reads CASSPPPGNTEAFF. The CDR3 bases are TGTGCCAGCAGCCCCCCCCCAGGGAACACTGAAGCTTTCTTT.

This clone was counted between two and nine times. The chain joins TRBV19 to TRBJ2-1; perhaps TRBD2 as D (6 bases). Trimming took 1 base from V and 10 from J, leaving 11 bases between them. Germline V gene data show CDR1 as LNHDA and CDR2 as SQIVND (reference sequence). The CDR3 runs to 13 residues. CDR3 region: CASSIGRAGEQFF. In DNA, the CDR3 is TGTGCCAGTAGTATAGGCAGGGCGGGAGAGCAGTTCTTC. Supplemented by reference TRBV19 and TRBJ2-1, the full variable domain reads DGGITQSPKYLFRKEGQNVTLSCEQNLNHDAMYWYRQDPGQGLRLIYYSQIVNDFQKGDIAEGYSVSREKKESFPLTVTSAQKNPTAFYLCASSIGRAGEQFFGPGTRLTVL.

To note about this clone: Other DNA variants within this sample encode the same CDR3. The rearrangement links TRBV5-1 to TRBJ2-3, with D unresolved. The V gene lost 1 base and the J gene lost 3 bases, with 3 bases spanning the gap. Per germline, CDR1 SGHRS and CDR2 YFSETQ. The CDR3 has 12 residues. The CDR3 coding sequence is TGCGCCAGCAGCTTGACAACAGATACGCAGTATTTT. This sequence encodes CASSLTTDTQYF. Drawing the rest from reference TRBV5-1 and TRBJ2-3, the complete variable domain is KAGVTQTPRYLIKTRGQQVTLSCSPISGHRSVSWYQQTPGQGLQFLFEYFSETQRNKGNFPGRFSGRQFSNSRSEMNVSTLELGDSALYLCASSLTTDTQYFGPGTRLTVL.

J is TRBJ2-1 and V is TRBV4-1, with 9 bases aligning to TRBD2. The germline V gene has CDR1 MGHRA and CDR2 YSYEKL. The CDR3 has 19 residues. The V gene end was trimmed by 0 bases and the J gene end by 1 base; junction bases not matched to a gene: 10. CDR3 in DNA: TGCGCCAGCAGCCAAGATCCCAGCGGGGGGCTCCTTTCCTACAATGAGCAGTTCTTC. As protein: CASSQDPSGGLLSYNEQFF.

DNA for the CDR3: TGCGCCAGCAGCCACCAACCCACAGATAACTATGGCTACACCTTC. Its protein is CASSHQPTDNYGYTF. The chain couples TRBV4-1 to TRBJ1-2, with D hard to call. This CDR3 spans 15 amino acids. V was trimmed by 3 bases and J by 1 base, leaving 12 bases between them. CDR1 MGHRA and CDR2 YSYEKL come from the germline V gene.

The chain is built from TRBV4-1 and TRBJ1-1, with no clear D. The V end lost 0 bases, the J end lost 1 base, and 12 bases lay between the germline ends. In germline, CDR1 is MGHRA, CDR2 YSYEKL. CDR3 size: 16 residues. CDR3 nucleotides: TGCGCCAGCAGCCAAGATCGAGGCGGGCCGAACACTGAAGCTTTCTTT. Amino acids: CASSQDRGGPNTEAFF.

This chain uses TRBV5-6 with TRBJ2-5, with D possibly being TRBD1 (6 bases). The J call may be incorrect, as the DNA end agrees better with TRBJ2-7. This CDR3 spans 14 amino acids. Per the germline V gene, CDR1 is SGHDT and CDR2 is YYEEEE. CDR3 nucleotides: TGTGCCAGCAGCTTGGGGACAGTCGATTACGAGCAGTACTTC. Its protein is CASSLGTVDYEQYF.

This clone was detected once. The chain joins TRBV6-5 to TRBJ1-6; 7 nucleotides match TRBD1. The CDR3 has 14 amino acids. V dropped 6 bases and J dropped 4; count of bases not matched to a gene: 3. CDR1 is MNHEY, CDR2 SVGAGI, per germline. CDR3 sequence (DNA): TGTGCCAGCAGGGAGGGACAGTATAATTCACCCCTCCACTTT. This sequence encodes CASREGQYNSPLHF.

The chain recombines TRBV25-1 with TRBJ1-1; D is possibly TRBD1 (6 bases). Trimming removed 4 bases from V and 10 bases from J, with 13 bases in between. Germline lookup yields CDR1 MGHDK and CDR2 SYGVNS. The CDR3 totals 12 residues. DNA for the CDR3: TGTGCCAGCAGTGGACAGGATTTATCAGCTTTCTTT. This encodes CASSGQDLSAFF.

This clone was observed a single time. The chain carries TRBV10-2 and TRBJ2-7; TRBD2 aligns across 8 bases. Germline CDR1 reads WSHSY; CDR2 reads SAAADI. J gave up 0 bases and V 6 bases, and 7 bases lay outside the gene matches. CDR3 length: 15 amino acids. The CDR3 loop is CASSDPGGISYEQYF. CDR3 bases: TGCGCCAGCAGCGACCCGGGGGGGATCTCCTACGAGCAGTACTTC.

CDR3 amino acids: CAISGQTSGGAAYNEQFF. DNA of the CDR3: TGTGCCATCAGTGGGCAGACTAGCGGGGGGGCGGCCTACAATGAGCAGTTCTTC. V is TRBV10-3 and J is TRBJ2-1; 14 nucleotides line up with TRBD2. Germline V gene sequence: CDR1 ENHRY, CDR2 SYGVKD. This CDR3 region has 18 residues. V lost 4 bases to trimming and J lost 2 bases; unmatched junction nucleotides: 7.

The rearrangement uses TRBV10-3 and TRBJ2-3; D possibly corresponds to TRBD1 (5 bases). The germline gives CDR1 ENHRY, CDR2 SYGVKD. The CDR3 is 13 residues long. Trimming shortened V by 3 bases and J by 6 bases, and 10 bases separated the two germline ends. CDR3 nucleotides: TGTGCCATCAGTGAAGGGGTCGGGGATACGCAGTATTTT. This translates into CAISEGVGDTQYF.

J is TRBJ2-7 and V is TRBV6-1; 8 bases are shared with TRBD2. The CDR3 is made up of 15 amino acids. V lost 2 bases and J lost 3; bases outside the gene matches: 6. The germline V gene encodes CDR1 MNHNS and CDR2 SASEGT. CDR3 DNA: TGTGCCAGCAGTGAATCGGGAGGGTCCTACTACGAGCAGTACTTC. Translated, it gives CASSESGGSYYEQYF.